What follows describes a single TCR beta chain. Its matching antigen is unknown. This specimen comes from a study of monozygotic twins with inflammatory bowel disease. Amplification used two nested PCRs: approximately 16 cycles, then approximately 10 cycles, on TCRalpha/TCRbeta cDNA. TCRdb reprocessed the 5' RACE reads, keeping one entry per CDR3 protein, no DNA. This listing includes 93,000 or so distinct CDR3 sequences. Points from the study as a whole: The analysis did not separate different T cell subtypes. A reduction in TCRbeta diversity (inverse Simpson) was seen in IBD patients relative to healthy co-twins.

Germline V gives CDR1 SGHDT, CDR2 YYEEEE. The CDR3 has 15 residues. This TCR came from a human donor with ulcerative colitis or Crohn's disease, or a healthy co-twin of an affected twin (not recorded which). The sample consisted of blood. The chain recombines TRBV5-6 with TRBJ2-1; TCRdb calls TRBD2, which cannot be checked without DNA. This chain's CDR3 is CASRTLAGRYNEQFF.